The clone carrying this T cell receptor (beta chain) appeared a single time. Its antigen remains unidentified. The data were taken from a study of blood T cells in healthy people across ages. This CDR3 comprises 16 residues. V dropped 5 bases and J dropped 0; count of bases not matched to a gene: 10. Germline V CDR1 and CDR2: WNHNN, SYGVQD (reference sequence). Total RNA was extracted at no less than 5 micrograms per sample. Next came a second PCR, run for about 7 to 11 cycles, which used a sample-barcoded 5' primer along with a J-beta primer mix. Template switching added a 12-random-nucleotide identifier to every cDNA molecule. TCRdb re-called the 5' RACE reads with MiXCR, one entry per CDR3 protein. The sample has approximately 690,000 distinct CDR3 sequences; around 38% are singletons. Study-wide points: The fall in TCR beta diversity per million T cells was roughly linear with age.

The receptor was isolated from an older man in good health. The specimen sequenced was blood. The rearrangement uses TRBV10-1 and TRBJ2-7; 7 bases are a match to TRBD2. CDR3 residues: CASSNDRGGSSYEQYF. The CDR3 DNA is TGCGCCAGCAGTAACGATCGGGGCGGGAGCTCCTACGAGCAGTACTTC.